The clone carrying this T cell receptor beta chain has only a few counts. The target antigen is unknown. The sample comes from a study of blood T cells in healthy people across ages. General study results and limits: Observed TCR beta diversity per million T cells went down as age went up. This fall followed a roughly linear course with age. From one million sequenced T cells, diversity estimates were lower bounds.

Alongside a J-beta primer mix, a sample-barcoded 5' primer served in a second PCR lasting roughly 7 to 11 cycles. TCRdb fed the 5' RACE reads into MiXCR, producing one record per CDR3 protein. Of hundreds of thousands of distinct CDR3 sequences in the sample, roughly 43% were seen once. Each sample yielded at least 5 micrograms of PBMC total RNA. The source material was blood. The origin of this receptor is a man aged 80 or over in good health.

For the CDR3, the DNA is TGTGCCAGCAGCGCCCGGGACTACAATGAGCAGTTCTTC. As protein: CASSARDYNEQFF. The genes are TRBV7-3 and TRBJ2-1; a possible D gene is TRBD2 (5 bases). CDR3 length: 13 residues. V gave up 5 bases and J gave up 3 bases, with 8 bases separating them. Germline-derived CDR1 and CDR2 are SGHTA and FQGTGA.